The 10 T cell receptor beta chains in this list originate from one sample, sequenced in a study of sequential checkpoint blockade in melanoma. Assay used: immunoSEQ multiplex PCR; TCRdb lists only in-frame clones, some missing. The sample has approximately 28,000 clones; 83% are singletons. Regarding treatment: randomized to nivolumab then ipilimumab (arm A) or the reverse (arm B). Sample: CD8+ T cells sorted from blood (inferred from file names), taken from a patient given nivolumab and ipilimumab in sequence. The receptors shown here come from a human donor with melanoma.

V is TRBV7-2 and J is TRBJ2-3; 8 bases are shared with TRBD2. The V and J ends lost 5 bases and 3 bases, in that order; junction bases with no gene match: 7. Germline CDR1 SGHTA, CDR2 FQGNSA. The CDR3 contains 15 residues. CDR3 bases: TGTGCCAGCAGCCCCAAGCGGGGGCGAACAGATACGCAGTATTTT. Protein sequence: CASSPKRGRTDTQYF. Using reference TRBV7-2 and TRBJ2-3 for the parts outside the CDR3, the full variable domain is GAGVSQSPSNKVTEKGKDVELRCDPISGHTALYWYRQSLGQGLEFLIYFQGNSAPDKSGLPSDRFSAERTGGSVSTLTIQRTQQEDSAVYLCASSPKRGRTDTQYFGPGTRLTVL.

The chain is built from TRBV27 and TRBJ2-7, with D possibly TRBD1 on 5 matching bases. Germline CDR1 and CDR2: MNHEY and SMNVEV (reference sequence). The ends were cut back, 3 bases at V and 3 bases at J, with 12 bases in the middle. CDR3 size: 14 residues. The CDR3 protein is CASSLKGKGYEQYF. The CDR3 coding sequence is TGTGCCAGCAGTTTGAAGGGGAAAGGCTACGAGCAGTACTTC.

The CDR3, as DNA: TGTGCCAGTAGTGAGGGGGGACAGGGAGACCAAGAGACCCAGTACTTC. Translated, it gives CASSEGGQGDQETQYF. The chain couples TRBV19 to TRBJ2-5; 9 bases are a match to TRBD1. The V segment lost 5 bases and the J segment 0 bases; nucleotides outside the gene matches: 7. There are 16 residues in the CDR3. Germline V gene sequence: CDR1 LNHDA, CDR2 SQIVND (reference sequence).

This clone was counted a few times. The V and J genes are TRBV30 and TRBJ1-1, with TRBD1 identical over 9 bases. CDR1 is GTSNPN and CDR2 is SVGIG in the germline V gene (reference sequence). Unmatched junction bases numbered 3, after V lost 0 bases and J lost 4 bases. The CDR3 has 14 residues. DNA for the CDR3: TGTGCCTGGAGTGTCACAGGGGGCGGCACTGAAGCTTTCTTT. It translates to CAWSVTGGGTEAFF.

This clone was seen only once. This sequence joins TRBV7-2 and TRBJ2-1; the match to TRBD2 covers 13 bases. This CDR3 is built from 17 residues. After removal of 5 bases from V and 1 base from J, the junction contained 5 bases not matched to a gene. Germline values: CDR1 SGHTA, CDR2 FQGNSA. DNA of the CDR3: TGTGCCAGCAGCCCCCGGACTAGCGGGAGTTCCTACAATGAGCAGTTCTTC. Amino acid sequence: CASSPRTSGSSYNEQFF.

The CDR3: CATMWGGGQNIQYF. As DNA, the CDR3 is TGTGCCACCATGTGGGGGGGTGGCCAAAACATTCAGTACTTC. The gene calls are TRBV27 and TRBJ2-4; 7 bases align to TRBD2. The length of the CDR3 is 14 residues. Looked up from germline, CDR1 is MNHEY and CDR2 is SMNVEV (reference sequence). The J segment lost 5 bases and the V segment lost 10 bases, leaving 11 bases of the junction unmatched.

The gene calls are TRBV7-9 and TRBJ2-1; TRBD1 matches at 11 bases. The trim removed 8 bases at V and 9 bases at J, leaving 12 bases unmatched. This CDR3 region has 15 residues. The V gene's germline CDR1 is SEHNR and CDR2 FQNEAQ (reference sequence). The CDR3, as DNA: TGTGCCAGCCTCCCGGGGACAGGGGGAATGGGTGAGCAGTTCTTC. This codes for CASLPGTGGMGEQFF.

The V and J genes are TRBV6-5 and TRBJ1-1; D uncertain. This CDR3 has 13 residues. Germline V gene lookup returns CDR1 MNHEY and CDR2 SVGAGI. The V end lost 6 bases, the J end lost 0 bases, and 8 bases lay between the germline ends. The CDR3 loop reads CASRYTVNTEAFF. In DNA, the CDR3 is TGTGCCAGCAGATATACAGTGAACACTGAAGCTTTCTTT.

The chain carries TRBV6-6 and TRBJ2-1, with D possibly TRBD1 on 8 matching bases. Germline loops: CDR1 MNHNY, CDR2 SVGAGI (reference sequence). This CDR3 is 13 amino acids long. V was trimmed by 6 bases and J by 8 bases, leaving 14 bases between them. The CDR3 here is CASSYTGGDEQFF. In DNA, the CDR3 is TGTGCCAGCAGCTACACAGGGGGGGATGAGCAGTTCTTC.

This chain connects TRBV19 to TRBJ2-1; TRBD1 might be the D (5 bases). Germline assignment: CDR1 LNHDA and CDR2 SQIVND (reference sequence). V gave up 3 bases and J gave up 3 bases, with 12 bases separating them. The CDR3 extends over 15 amino acids. The CDR3 DNA follows: TGTGCCAGTAGTATCAGCAGGGAACACTACAATGAGCAGTTCTTC. Amino acids: CASSISREHYNEQFF.